Below are 10 T cell receptor beta chains sequenced from a single sample in a study of response to subunit inactivated influenza vaccine. Via MiXCR, TCRdb re-called the RT-PCR reads, giving one row per CDR3 protein. Of hundreds of thousands of distinct CDR3 sequences in the sample, 10% to 15% were seen once. The material was PBMCs from blood, obtained on the day of vaccination. The source of these receptors is a man aged 50 or older who received an inactivated influenza vaccine.

This clonotype was recorded only once. This could be a read error, since a much larger clone is one nucleotide away. The CDR3 is CASSPKPGYNDQFF. Written as DNA, the CDR3 is TGTGCCAGCAGCCCCAAGCCGGGTTACAATGACCAGTTCTTC. The genes are TRBV7-2 and TRBJ2-1, with D unresolved. Germline lookup yields CDR1 SGHTA and CDR2 FQGNSA. The CDR3 is made up of 14 amino acids.

The chain carries TRBV6-2 or TRBV6-3 and TRBJ2-5; D is unclear. CDR1 and CDR2 (germline): MNHEY, SVGEGT. V was trimmed by 3 bases and J by 5 bases, leaving 13 bases between them. CDR3 length: 14 amino acids. The CDR3 loop reads CASSYPLPGETQYF. CDR3 in DNA: TGTGCCAGCAGTTATCCGCTCCCGGGCGAGACCCAGTACTTC.

This clonotype was counted between two and nine times. V gene TRBV20-1 combines with J gene TRBJ2-5, with D uncertain. The germline V gene has CDR1 DFQATT and CDR2 SNEGSKA (reference sequence). Trimming cost V 0 bases and J 8 bases, with 10 bases left between them. This CDR3 is 12 amino acids long. The CDR3 here is CSARDWSATQYF. DNA for the CDR3: TGCAGTGCTAGAGATTGGAGTGCAACCCAGTACTTC.

This clonotype was observed a handful of times. The rearrangement uses TRBV18 and TRBJ2-5, with D possibly being TRBD1 (5 bases). The V and J ends lost 2 bases and 5 bases respectively, with 12 bases between them. The CDR3 runs 14 residues. In germline, CDR1 is KGHSH, CDR2 LQKENI. The CDR3 DNA is TGTGCCAGCTCACCAATCCAGGGTGGGGAGACCCAGTACTTC. Amino acids: CASSPIQGGETQYF.

J is TRBJ2-7 and V is TRBV10-3; 8 bases fit TRBD2. The germline V gene encodes CDR1 ENHRY and CDR2 SYGVKD. The junction had 8 bases not matched to a gene; V was cut back by 7 bases and J by 3 bases. The CDR3 consists of 14 residues. The CDR3, as DNA: TGTGCCATCAAACCGGGACTAGACTACTACGAGCAGTACTTC. This sequence encodes CAIKPGLDYYEQYF.

The sample holds a few counts of this clonotype. CDR3 protein: CASVFSGANVLTF. Written as DNA, the CDR3 is TGTGCCAGCGTGTTCTCTGGGGCCAACGTCCTGACTTTC. V and J are TRBV12-3 or TRBV12-4 and TRBJ2-6; D not resolved. Trimming pared 8 bases from V and 0 bases from J, leaving 5 bases between. CDR3 length: 13 residues.

This clonotype showed up just a few times. The genes are TRBV20-1 and TRBJ2-4; possible D gene TRBD1, 5 bases. The germline V gene encodes CDR1 DFQATT and CDR2 SNEGSKA (reference sequence). V lost 5 bases, J lost 2 bases, and 10 bases lay in between. This CDR3 spans 13 amino acids. The DNA for the CDR3 is TGCAGTGCTTTCAGGGAACCCAAAAACATTCAGTACTTC. It is translated as CSAFREPKNIQYF.

V usage is TRBV14 and J usage is TRBJ2-1; D gene uncertain. CDR1 is SGHDN, CDR2 FVKESK, per germline. The V end was cut by 0 bases, the J end by 6 bases, with 9 bases between. This CDR3 spans 14 amino acids. Here the CDR3 DNA reads TGTGCCAGCAGCCAAGAATCGTACTTCAATGAGCAGTTCTTC. It yields the protein CASSQESYFNEQFF.

The table lists this clonotype with many counts. The chain joins TRBV10-3 to TRBJ2-5; 9 bases align to TRBD1. This CDR3 region has 13 residues. Germline V lookup: CDR1 ENHRY, CDR2 SYGVKD. V lost 7 bases to trimming and J lost 3 bases; unmatched junction nucleotides: 3. The CDR3 region is CAIKRTGEETQYF. The CDR3 bases are TGTGCCATCAAGCGGACAGGGGAAGAGACCCAGTACTTC.

The V call is TRBV15, the J call TRBJ1-5; 7 nucleotides line up with TRBD1. The CDR3 length is 15 residues. Germline CDR1 LNHNV, CDR2 YYDKDF (reference sequence). The V segment lost 8 bases and the J segment 4 bases; nucleotides outside the gene matches: 11. The CDR3: CATARGGGANQPQHF. The CDR3 nucleotides are TGTGCCACCGCCCGAGGAGGGGGCGCGAATCAGCCCCAGCATTTT.